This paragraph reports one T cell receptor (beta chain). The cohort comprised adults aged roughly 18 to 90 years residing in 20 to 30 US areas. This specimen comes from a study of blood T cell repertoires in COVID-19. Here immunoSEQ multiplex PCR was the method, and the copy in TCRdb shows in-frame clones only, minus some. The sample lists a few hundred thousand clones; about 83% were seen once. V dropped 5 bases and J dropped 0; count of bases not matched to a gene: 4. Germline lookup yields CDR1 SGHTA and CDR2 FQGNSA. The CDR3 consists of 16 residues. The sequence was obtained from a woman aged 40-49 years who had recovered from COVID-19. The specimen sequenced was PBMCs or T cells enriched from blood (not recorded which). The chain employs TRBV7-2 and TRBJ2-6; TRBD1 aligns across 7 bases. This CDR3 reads CASSPDRVSGANVLTF. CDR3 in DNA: TGTGCCAGCAGCCCAGACAGGGTCTCTGGGGCCAACGTCCTGACTTTC.